This TCR beta chain is drawn from a study of T cells in localized non-small cell lung cancer. Study-wide results and caveats: Longer overall survival accompanied higher blood T cell density. In adjacent lung, a median roughly 60 of the top 100 tumor clones were found. There was higher T cell clonality in uninvolved adjacent lung than in tumor, and it was highest there.

Profiling relied on immunoSEQ multiplex PCR, and the TCRdb table lists in-frame clones only, not all of them. In the table there are about 25,000 clones, roughly 90% of which are singletons. Comment on this clone: Its cognate antigen is unknown.

The CDR3 runs to 21 residues. The V gene end was trimmed by 5 bases and the J gene end by 0 bases; junction bases not matched to a gene: 21. Germline assignment: CDR1 MDHEN and CDR2 SYDVKM. The input for sequencing was peripheral blood, taken before any cancer treatment. This clonotype originated in a woman aged 40-75 years with stage I lung adenocarcinoma. V gene TRBV28 combines with J gene TRBJ1-5, with 8 positions matching TRBD1. The CDR3 sequence: CASSIGAVWGQEGNSNQPQHF. In DNA form, the CDR3 reads TGTGCCAGCAGTATAGGTGCGGTTTGGGGACAGGAGGGTAATAGCAATCAGCCCCAGCATTTT.